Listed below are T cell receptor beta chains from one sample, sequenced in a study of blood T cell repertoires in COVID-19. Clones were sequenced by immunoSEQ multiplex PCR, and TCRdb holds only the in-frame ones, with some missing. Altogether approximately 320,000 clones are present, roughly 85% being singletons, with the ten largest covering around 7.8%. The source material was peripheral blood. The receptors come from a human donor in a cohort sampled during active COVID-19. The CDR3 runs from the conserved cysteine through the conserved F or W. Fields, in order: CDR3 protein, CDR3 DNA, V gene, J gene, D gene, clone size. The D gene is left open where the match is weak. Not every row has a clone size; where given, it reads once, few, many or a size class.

CDR3aa: CASSPAGGSPLHF
CDR3nt: TGTGCCAGCAGCCCTGCAGGGGGTTCACCCCTCCACTTT
v_gene: TRBV14
j_gene: TRBJ1-6
d_gene: TRBD1
abundance: NA

CDR3aa: CASSLESGNTF
CDR3nt: TGTGCCAGCAGCTTGGAGTCAGGGAATACCTTC
v_gene: TRBV5-8
j_gene: TRBJ1-2
d_gene: NA
abundance: NA

CDR3aa: CASMGTSGSSSYNEQFF
CDR3nt: TGTGCCAGCATGGGGACTAGCGGGAGCAGCTCCTACAATGAGCAGTTCTTC
v_gene: TRBV7-9
j_gene: TRBJ2-1
d_gene: TRBD2
abundance: NA

CDR3aa: CASSSSAGQPQHF
CDR3nt: TGTGCCAGCAGTAGCAGTGCGGGTCAGCCCCAGCATTTT
v_gene: TRBV2
j_gene: TRBJ1-5
d_gene: NA
abundance: NA

CDR3aa: CASSLRLAGDSHEQYF
CDR3nt: TGTGCCAGCAGCCTTCGACTAGCGGGGGACTCACACGAGCAGTACTTC
v_gene: TRBV5-4
j_gene: TRBJ2-7
d_gene: TRBD2
abundance: NA

CDR3aa: CAISALKVRTVGGPQHF
CDR3nt: TGTGCCATCAGTGCTTTGAAAGTCCGGACAGTTGGGGGACCCCAGCATTTT
v_gene: TRBV10-3
j_gene: TRBJ1-5
d_gene: NA
abundance: NA

CDR3aa: CASSTQGSSDEQYF
CDR3nt: TGCGCCAGCAGCACCCAGGGGTCGTCCGACGAGCAGTACTTC
v_gene: TRBV5-1
j_gene: TRBJ2-7
d_gene: NA
abundance: NA

CDR3aa: CASSLAQLSYEQYF
CDR3nt: TGTGCCAGCAGCTTAGCGCAGTTATCCTACGAGCAGTACTTC
v_gene: TRBV11-1
j_gene: TRBJ2-7
d_gene: NA
abundance: NA

CDR3aa: CASSLGTGEYEQYF
CDR3nt: TGTGCCAGCAGCTTAGGGACAGGAGAGTACGAGCAGTACTTC
v_gene: TRBV7-2
j_gene: TRBJ2-7
d_gene: TRBD1
abundance: NA

CDR3aa: CAWEVGAGGTTGELFF
CDR3nt: TGTGCCTGGGAGGTCGGGGCGGGGGGTACCACCGGGGAGCTGTTTTTT
v_gene: TRBV30
j_gene: TRBJ2-2
d_gene: TRBD2
abundance: NA

CDR3aa: CASSFPLGGNTEAFF
CDR3nt: TGTGCCAGCAGCTTTCCCCTTGGAGGGAACACTGAAGCTTTCTTT
v_gene: TRBV7-9
j_gene: TRBJ1-1
d_gene: NA
abundance: few

CDR3aa: CASSLTYNEQFF
CDR3nt: TGTGCCAGCAGTTTAACTTACAATGAGCAGTTCTTC
v_gene: TRBV12-3/TRBV12-4
j_gene: TRBJ2-1
d_gene: NA
abundance: NA

CDR3aa: CASSLPSGGAYEQYF
CDR3nt: TGTGCCAGCAGCCTACCTAGCGGGGGGGCCTACGAGCAGTACTTC
v_gene: TRBV11-2
j_gene: TRBJ2-7
d_gene: TRBD2
abundance: once

CDR3aa: CASSLGGGYTF
CDR3nt: TGTGCCAGCAGCTTAGGCGGTGGCTACACCTTC
v_gene: TRBV13
j_gene: TRBJ1-2
d_gene: NA
abundance: NA

CDR3aa: CASSFGRTTEAFF
CDR3nt: TGTGCCAGCAGCTTCGGCAGGACAACGGAGGCTTTCTTT
v_gene: TRBV11-3
j_gene: TRBJ1-1
d_gene: NA
abundance: few

CDR3aa: CARSTGRSSPPHF
CDR3nt: TGTGCCAGGTCGACAGGTCGGTCTTCACCCCCCCACTTT
v_gene: TRBV12-3/TRBV12-4
j_gene: TRBJ1-6
d_gene: NA
abundance: NA

CDR3aa: CASSRQTGGIDTQYF
CDR3nt: TGTGCCAGCAGCCGTCAGACAGGGGGCATAGATACGCAGTATTTT
v_gene: TRBV3-1/TRBV3-2
j_gene: TRBJ2-3
d_gene: TRBD1
abundance: NA

CDR3aa: CASSLSRGNEQFF
CDR3nt: TGTGCCAGCAGCTTAAGTAGGGGGAATGAGCAGTTCTTC
v_gene: TRBV11-2
j_gene: TRBJ2-1
d_gene: NA
abundance: NA

CDR3aa: CASSLEGKDYGYTF
CDR3nt: TGTGCCAGCAGCTTAGAGGGGAAGGACTATGGCTACACCTTC
v_gene: TRBV7-8
j_gene: TRBJ1-2
d_gene: NA
abundance: NA

CDR3aa: CASGGSGAKNIQYF
CDR3nt: TGTGCTAGTGGGGGTAGCGGAGCCAAAAACATTCAGTACTTC
v_gene: TRBV12-5
j_gene: TRBJ2-4
d_gene: NA
abundance: NA

CDR3aa: CASSLGRVLGDTQYF
CDR3nt: TGTGCCAGCAGCTTAGGCAGGGTTCTGGGAGATACGCAGTATTTT
v_gene: TRBV11-3
j_gene: TRBJ2-3
d_gene: NA
abundance: NA

CDR3aa: CASSQPTRRDGYTF
CDR3nt: TGCGCCAGCAGCCAACCGACCAGGAGGGATGGCTACACCTTC
v_gene: TRBV4-1
j_gene: TRBJ1-2
d_gene: NA
abundance: few

CDR3aa: CASRGGQGTENEQFF
CDR3nt: TGTGCCAGCAGGGGAGGACAGGGGACGGAGAATGAGCAGTTCTTC
v_gene: TRBV2
j_gene: TRBJ2-1
d_gene: TRBD1
abundance: NA

CDR3aa: CASWAQGSNQPQHF
CDR3nt: TGTGCTTCCTGGGCCCAGGGTAGCAATCAGCCCCAGCATTTT
v_gene: TRBV12-5
j_gene: TRBJ1-5
d_gene: NA
abundance: NA

CDR3aa: CASSSHGYEQYF
CDR3nt: TGTGCCAGCAGCTCCCACGGCTACGAGCAGTACTTC
v_gene: TRBV12-3/TRBV12-4
j_gene: TRBJ2-7
d_gene: NA
abundance: NA

CDR3aa: CASSDGAGSGTEAFF
CDR3nt: TGTGCCAGCAGTGACGGTGCGGGTTCGGGAACTGAAGCTTTCTTT
v_gene: TRBV6-4
j_gene: TRBJ1-1
d_gene: NA
abundance: NA

CDR3aa: CASSLQSGGVNTGELFF
CDR3nt: TGCGCCAGCAGCTTACAATCCGGGGGGGTGAACACCGGGGAGCTGTTTTTT
v_gene: TRBV5-1
j_gene: TRBJ2-2
d_gene: TRBD2
abundance: NA

CDR3aa: CASRGQGADTQYF
CDR3nt: TGTGCCAGTAGAGGACAGGGGGCAGATACGCAGTATTTT
v_gene: TRBV19
j_gene: TRBJ2-3
d_gene: TRBD1
abundance: NA

CDR3aa: CASSLPGSTDTQYF
CDR3nt: TGCGCCAGCAGCTTACCAGGGTCCACAGATACGCAGTATTTT
v_gene: TRBV5-1
j_gene: TRBJ2-3
d_gene: NA
abundance: NA

CDR3aa: CASSEWQGRDYGYTF
CDR3nt: TGTGCCAGCAGTGAATGGCAGGGGCGAGACTATGGCTACACCTTC
v_gene: TRBV2
j_gene: TRBJ1-2
d_gene: NA
abundance: NA

CDR3aa: CASSVGRGQGTEAFF
CDR3nt: TGTGCCAGCAGCGTAGGGAGGGGGCAGGGCACTGAAGCTTTCTTT
v_gene: TRBV9
j_gene: TRBJ1-1
d_gene: TRBD1
abundance: NA

CDR3aa: CAISGGDLAKNIQYF
CDR3nt: TGTGCCATCAGTGGGGGAGATCTAGCCAAAAACATTCAGTACTTC
v_gene: TRBV10-3
j_gene: TRBJ2-4
d_gene: NA
abundance: once

CDR3aa: CASWLGQNTGELFF
CDR3nt: TGTGCCAGCTGGTTGGGACAGAACACCGGGGAGCTGTTTTTT
v_gene: TRBV14
j_gene: TRBJ2-2
d_gene: NA
abundance: NA

CDR3aa: CASSWETGGSGEQYF
CDR3nt: TGTGCCAGCAGTTGGGAGACAGGGGGCTCGGGCGAGCAGTACTTC
v_gene: TRBV6-5
j_gene: TRBJ2-7
d_gene: TRBD1
abundance: NA

CDR3aa: CASSLSPRRAEAFF
CDR3nt: TGTGCCAGCAGTTTATCGCCTCGTCGGGCTGAAGCTTTCTTT
v_gene: TRBV27
j_gene: TRBJ1-1
d_gene: NA
abundance: NA

CDR3aa: CASNPLAEDTGELFF
CDR3nt: TGTGCCAGTAATCCTTTAGCGGAGGACACCGGGGAGCTGTTTTTT
v_gene: TRBV19
j_gene: TRBJ2-2
d_gene: NA
abundance: NA

CDR3aa: CASTDRGGTEAFF
CDR3nt: TGTGCCAGCACCGACAGGGGGGGCACTGAAGCTTTCTTT
v_gene: TRBV6-6
j_gene: TRBJ1-1
d_gene: TRBD1
abundance: NA

CDR3aa: CASSYFSGGVDTQYF
CDR3nt: TGTGCCAGCAGTTACTTTAGCGGGGGGGTAGATACGCAGTATTTT
v_gene: TRBV6-5
j_gene: TRBJ2-3
d_gene: TRBD2
abundance: NA

CDR3aa: CASSQRQGWNTIYF
CDR3nt: TGTGCCAGTAGCCAACGACAGGGATGGAACACCATATATTTT
v_gene: TRBV19
j_gene: TRBJ1-3
d_gene: TRBD1
abundance: NA

CDR3aa: CASSLGQAYNSPLHF
CDR3nt: TGTGCCAGCAGTTTGGGACAGGCTTATAATTCACCCCTCCACTTT
v_gene: TRBV27
j_gene: TRBJ1-6
d_gene: TRBD1
abundance: once

CDR3aa: CASSPQGYAGGPYLDEQFF
CDR3nt: TGTGCCAGCAGCCCACAGGGGTATGCGGGGGGGCCCTATTTGGATGAGCAGTTCTTC
v_gene: TRBV13
j_gene: TRBJ2-1
d_gene: TRBD2
abundance: NA

CDR3aa: CASSHPTSGGTYYEQYF
CDR3nt: TGTGCCAGCAGCCACCCGACTAGCGGGGGGACCTACTACGAGCAGTACTTC
v_gene: TRBV9
j_gene: TRBJ2-7
d_gene: TRBD2
abundance: NA

CDR3aa: CASSYSLAGSYEQYF
CDR3nt: TGTGCCAGCAGTTACTCCCTAGCGGGGTCCTACGAGCAGTACTTC
v_gene: TRBV6-5
j_gene: TRBJ2-7
d_gene: TRBD2
abundance: NA

CDR3aa: CSVARPDKAYGYTF
CDR3nt: TGCAGCGTTGCCCGGCCGGACAAAGCCTATGGCTACACCTTC
v_gene: TRBV29-1
j_gene: TRBJ1-2
d_gene: NA
abundance: NA

CDR3aa: CASSLATSGSTYEQYF
CDR3nt: TGCGCCAGCAGCTTGGCTACTAGCGGGTCGACCTACGAGCAGTACTTC
v_gene: TRBV5-1
j_gene: TRBJ2-7
d_gene: TRBD2
abundance: NA

CDR3aa: CASSSPGTGDYGYTF
CDR3nt: TGTGCCAGCAGCTCCCCCGGGACAGGGGACTATGGCTACACCTTC
v_gene: TRBV7-8
j_gene: TRBJ1-2
d_gene: TRBD1
abundance: NA

CDR3aa: CASSPYSGSGNTIYF
CDR3nt: TGTGCCAGCTCACCGTACAGTGGCTCTGGAAACACCATATATTTT
v_gene: TRBV18
j_gene: TRBJ1-3
d_gene: NA
abundance: once

CDR3aa: CASSLAGGQETQYF
CDR3nt: TGTGCCAGCAGTCTAGCGGGGGGCCAAGAGACCCAGTACTTC
v_gene: TRBV27
j_gene: TRBJ2-5
d_gene: TRBD2
abundance: NA

CDR3aa: CASSLGPATNEKLFF
CDR3nt: TGTGCCAGCAGCTTAGGGCCAGCAACTAATGAAAAACTGTTTTTT
v_gene: TRBV7-8
j_gene: TRBJ1-4
d_gene: NA
abundance: NA

CDR3aa: CAWSPGGNQPQHF
CDR3nt: TGTGCCTGGAGTCCAGGGGGTAATCAGCCCCAGCATTTT
v_gene: TRBV30
j_gene: TRBJ1-5
d_gene: TRBD1
abundance: NA

CDR3aa: CASSTRGQDGYTF
CDR3nt: TGTGCCAGCAGTACCAGGGGGCAGGATGGCTACACCTTC
v_gene: TRBV5-4
j_gene: TRBJ1-2
d_gene: TRBD1
abundance: NA

CDR3aa: CASTSGTAFNQPQHF
CDR3nt: TGTGCCAGTACCTCCGGGACAGCCTTCAATCAGCCCCAGCATTTT
v_gene: TRBV19
j_gene: TRBJ1-5
d_gene: TRBD1
abundance: few

CDR3aa: CAISEPRQGENPLNTEAFF
CDR3nt: TGTGCCATCAGTGAGCCCCGACAGGGGGAAAACCCGCTGAACACTGAAGCTTTCTTT
v_gene: TRBV10-3
j_gene: TRBJ1-1
d_gene: TRBD1
abundance: NA

CDR3aa: CASSLEQSPKAFF
CDR3nt: TGCGCCAGCAGCTTGGAACAGAGCCCTAAGGCTTTCTTT
v_gene: TRBV5-1
j_gene: TRBJ1-1
d_gene: NA
abundance: few

CDR3aa: CASRSTGANVLTF
CDR3nt: TGTGCCAGCAGATCAACTGGGGCCAACGTCCTGACTTTC
v_gene: TRBV5-8
j_gene: TRBJ2-6
d_gene: NA
abundance: NA